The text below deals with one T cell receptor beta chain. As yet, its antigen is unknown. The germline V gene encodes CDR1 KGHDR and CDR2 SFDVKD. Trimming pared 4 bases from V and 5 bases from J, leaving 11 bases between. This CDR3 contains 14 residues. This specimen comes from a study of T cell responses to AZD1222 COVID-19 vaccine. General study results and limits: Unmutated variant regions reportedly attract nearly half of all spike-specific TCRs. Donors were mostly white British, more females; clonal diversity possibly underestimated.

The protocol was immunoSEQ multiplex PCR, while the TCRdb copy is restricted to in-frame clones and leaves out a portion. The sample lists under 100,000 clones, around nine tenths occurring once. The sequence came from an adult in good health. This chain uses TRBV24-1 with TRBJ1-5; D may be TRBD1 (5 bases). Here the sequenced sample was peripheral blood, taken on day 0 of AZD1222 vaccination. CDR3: CATSDQDRDQPQHF. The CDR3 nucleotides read TGTGCCACCAGTGACCAAGACAGAGATCAGCCCCAGCATTTT.